This T cell receptor beta chain was captured by sequencing in a study of blood T cell repertoires in COVID-19. Study context: In each case, the material was cDNA or gDNA derived from T cells, B-cell-depleted T cells, or PBMCs.

This clone has more than one count but fewer than ten. Per the authors' pipeline: The authors estimated nucleated cell counts from reference gene primer amplification. Method: immunoSEQ multiplex PCR; TCRdb's copy keeps in-frame clones and lacks some. V, J and clone size are taken as reported in that table, and D and trimming were inferred from the DNA itself. Among 360,000 or so clones listed, less than 90% were seen once. Participants reported their clinical history, and cohort assignment relied on those reports. The CDR3 extends over 14 amino acids. Germline CDR1 SNHLY, CDR2 FYNNEI. With 5 bases clipped from V and 7 bases from J, the junction kept 7 bases outside the gene matches.

This receptor was identified in a woman aged 45-60 years who had recovered from COVID-19. Material: PBMCs or T cells enriched from blood (not recorded which). The gene calls are TRBV2 and TRBJ1-2; 10 bases line up with TRBD1. The CDR3 is CASSWTGGVSGYTF. Written as DNA, the CDR3 is TGTGCCAGCAGTTGGACAGGGGGTGTTTCTGGCTACACCTTC.